Listed here are 5 T cell receptor beta chains from one sample, sequenced in a study of T-cell memory formation after mild COVID-19. TCRdb redid the calling of the 5' RACE reads with MiXCR, one entry per CDR3 protein. Here the sample spans a few hundred thousand distinct CDR3 sequences, roughly a quarter being singletons. The sequencing input was PBMCs or a T cell subset sorted from them (not recorded which). The source of these receptors is an adult woman who had mild COVID-19 (a few samples of this study predate the infection). Cell type and time point are not known.

This clonotype has only a few counts. The CDR3 loop reads CASSVQDSNQPQHF. In DNA form, the CDR3 reads TGTGCCAGCAGTGTACAGGATTCGAATCAGCCCCAGCATTTT. The chain uses TRBV6-1 and TRBJ1-5; D may be TRBD1 (5 bases). CDR3 size: 14 residues. V dropped 4 bases and J dropped 4 bases, with 11 bases sitting between them. Germline V gives CDR1 MNHNS, CDR2 SASEGT.

This clonotype was counted only a few times. This rearrangement joins TRBV6-1 to TRBJ1-6; D perhaps matches TRBD1 (6 bases). Germline V lookup: CDR1 MNHNS, CDR2 SASEGT. Trimming removed 1 base from V and 4 bases from J, with 14 bases in between. This CDR3 has 17 amino acids. CDR3 region: CASSEGLGGRYNSPLHF. DNA for the CDR3: TGTGCCAGCAGTGAAGGTCTAGGGGGAAGGTATAATTCACCCCTCCACTTT.

This chain joins TRBV12-3 or TRBV12-4 and TRBJ2-7; TRBD1 matches 7 bases. The CDR3 extends over 16 amino acids. V was pared by 5 bases and J by 0 bases, with 10 bases of the junction left unmatched. CDR3 in DNA: TGTGCCAGCAGTCCCCGACAGGGCCTACTCTCCTACGAGCAGTACTTC. Its translation is CASSPRQGLLSYEQYF.

This clonotype occurred a few times. V usage is TRBV6-5 and J usage is TRBJ2-5, with TRBD1 matching over 10 bases. V trimming: 5 bases; J trimming: 5 bases; junction bases outside the gene matches: 8. Germline assignment: CDR1 MNHEY and CDR2 SVGAGI. The length of the CDR3 is 15 residues. CDR3 residues: CASSRDGQGEETQYF. As DNA, the CDR3 is TGTGCCAGCAGTCGAGACGGACAGGGGGAGGAGACCCAGTACTTC.

This clonotype occurred a few times. This chain joins TRBV6-1 and TRBJ2-6; D is unresolved. V lost 8 bases and J 0 bases, leaving 11 bases between the germline ends. From germline, CDR1 is MNHNS and CDR2 SASEGT. CDR3 length: 15 residues. In DNA, the CDR3 is TGTGCCAGCGAATCCCACTCCTCTGGGGCCAACGTCCTGACTTTC. Its translation is CASESHSSGANVLTF.